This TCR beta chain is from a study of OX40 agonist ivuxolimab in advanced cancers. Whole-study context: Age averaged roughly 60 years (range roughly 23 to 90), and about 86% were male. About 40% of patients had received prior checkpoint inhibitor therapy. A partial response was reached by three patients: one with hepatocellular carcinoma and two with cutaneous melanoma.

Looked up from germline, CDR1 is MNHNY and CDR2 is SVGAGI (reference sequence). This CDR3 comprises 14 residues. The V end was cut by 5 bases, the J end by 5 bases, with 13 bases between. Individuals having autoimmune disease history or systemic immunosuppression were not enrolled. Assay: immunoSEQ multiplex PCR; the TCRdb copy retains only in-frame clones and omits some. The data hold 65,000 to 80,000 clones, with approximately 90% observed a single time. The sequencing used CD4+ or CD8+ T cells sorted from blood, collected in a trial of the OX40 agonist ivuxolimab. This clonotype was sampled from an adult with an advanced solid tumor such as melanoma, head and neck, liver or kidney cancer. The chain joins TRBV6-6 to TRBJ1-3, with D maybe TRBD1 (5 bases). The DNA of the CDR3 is TGTGCCAGCAGTCTCAACCCGGACAGAAACACCATATATTTT. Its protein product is CASSLNPDRNTIYF.